This paragraph reports one T cell receptor beta chain. Its antigen is not identified. This sample is part of a study of radiation and T cells in renal cell carcinoma. Findings and caveats of the study: Dominant CDR3 motifs were more common in irradiated tumors than controls. Sampling covered only 0.75 to 1 g of each tumor.

Trimming pared 2 bases from V and 6 bases from J, leaving 5 bases between. Germline-derived CDR1 and CDR2 are MNHGY and SAAAGT. The CDR3 is made up of 11 amino acids. This sample's treatment: treatment-naive control, cytoreductive nephrectomy. The tumor was a clear cell renal cell carcinoma. Control tumors came from a few females and 11 males, aged about 35 to 85. Profiled with immunoSEQ multiplex PCR; TCRdb holds only in-frame clones, not every one. The sample shows 4,000 or so clones, roughly three quarters of them seen only once. The specimen was tumor tissue, collected from a patient whose treatment was nephrectomy without radiotherapy. The TCR originated in a man aged 45 to 65 with renal cell carcinoma. The rearrangement uses TRBV6-8 and TRBJ2-7; D not certain. CDR3 nucleotide sequence: TGTGCCAGCAGTTACGGGGTCGAGCAGTACTTC. Translation gives CASSYGVEQYF.